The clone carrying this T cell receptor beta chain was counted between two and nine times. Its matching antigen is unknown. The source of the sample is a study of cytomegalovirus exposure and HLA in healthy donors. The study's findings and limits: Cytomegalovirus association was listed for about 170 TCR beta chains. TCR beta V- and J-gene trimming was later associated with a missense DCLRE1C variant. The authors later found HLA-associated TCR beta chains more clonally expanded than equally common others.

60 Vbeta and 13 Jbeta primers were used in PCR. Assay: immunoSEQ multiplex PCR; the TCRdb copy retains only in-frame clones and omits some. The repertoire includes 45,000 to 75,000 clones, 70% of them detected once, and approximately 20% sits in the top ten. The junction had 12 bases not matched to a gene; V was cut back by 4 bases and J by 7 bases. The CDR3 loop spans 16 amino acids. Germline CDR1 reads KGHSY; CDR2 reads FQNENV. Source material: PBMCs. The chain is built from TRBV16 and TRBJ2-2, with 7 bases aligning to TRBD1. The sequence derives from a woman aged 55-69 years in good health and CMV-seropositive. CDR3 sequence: CASSPYDRDLIGELFF. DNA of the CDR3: TGTGCCAGCAGCCCTTACGACAGGGATCTTATCGGGGAGCTGTTTTTT. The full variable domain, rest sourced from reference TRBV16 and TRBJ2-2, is GEEVAQTPKHLVRGEGQKAKLYCAPIKGHSYVFWYQQVLKNEFKFLISFQNENVFDETGMPKERFSAKCLPNSPCSLEIQATKLEDSAVYFCASSPYDRDLIGELFFGEGSRLTVL.